Following are 4 T cell receptor beta chains from one sample sequenced in a study of blood T cell repertoires in COVID-19. Assay: immunoSEQ multiplex PCR; the TCRdb copy retains only in-frame clones and omits some. This table holds about 220,000 clones, 70% to 85% found once. The sequenced material came from PBMCs or T cells enriched from blood (not recorded which). All receptors derive from a woman aged 55-69 years who had recovered from COVID-19.

The chain has TRBV11-2 and TRBJ1-5; perhaps TRBD1 as D (5 bases). CDR1 SGHAT and CDR2 FQNNGV come from the germline V gene. Between the trimmed V and J ends, which lost 4 bases and 5 bases, there was a span of 9 bases. The CDR3 consists of 13 residues. For the CDR3, the DNA is TGTGCCAGCAGCTGGGGCGGGGATCAGCCCCAGCATTTT. Its translation: CASSWGGDQPQHF.

This clone showed up just a few times. The chain recombines TRBV19 with TRBJ1-1; TRBD1 might be the D (6 bases). The CDR3 runs 17 residues. From germline, CDR1 is LNHDA and CDR2 SQIVND (reference sequence). The V and J ends lost 5 bases and 1 base respectively, with 20 bases between them. The CDR3 DNA reads TGTGCCAGTAGTCACCTGACAGGCCTCGCCCCGAACACTGAAGCTTTCTTT. Amino acids: CASSHLTGLAPNTEAFF.

The chain employs TRBV24-1 and TRBJ2-1; 12 bases align to TRBD2. From germline, CDR1 is KGHDR and CDR2 SFDVKD. With V trimmed by 4 bases and J by 8 bases, 5 bases remained unmatched. The CDR3 loop spans 15 amino acids. The CDR3 sequence is CATSDPTSGRDEQFF. The CDR3 DNA sequence: TGTGCCACCAGTGACCCGACTAGCGGGAGAGATGAGCAGTTCTTC.

The chain has TRBV5-1 and TRBJ2-7; no definite D call. The CDR3 contains 16 residues. Trimming removed 0 bases from V and 5 bases from J, with 18 bases in between. CDR1 SGHRS and CDR2 YFSETQ come from the germline V gene. Here the CDR3 reads CASSLAVRAELDEQYF. The CDR3 bases are TGCGCCAGCAGCTTGGCGGTACGTGCCGAGTTGGACGAGCAGTACTTC.